This T cell receptor (beta chain) was recovered during a study of T cells in Graves' hyperthyroidism and ophthalmopathy. Amplification of TCR beta CDR3 regions was performed using RNA transcripts as template. When the TCR CDR3 underwent first-round RT-PCR, the HTBI primer set was used. TCRdb analysed the multiplex PCR reads with MiXCR anew, one entry per CDR3 protein. The data show about 420,000 distinct CDR3 sequences, around 15% seen once. Points from the study as a whole: Blood shared most expanded thyroid clonotypes above 0.001. Ophthalmopathy, as predicted by the model, came a median around 7 months after the prediction.

This clonotype was seen repeatedly, ten times or more. The antigen is unknown. This TCR derives from a woman aged 18-30 years with Graves' hyperthyroidism. Sequenced: blood.

This CDR3 is CASSQQRGGNQPQHF. As DNA, the CDR3 is TGTGCCAGCAGTCAGCAGCGTGGGGGCAATCAGCCCCAGCATTTT. The rearrangement uses TRBV27 and TRBJ1-5, with D uncertain. V dropped 5 bases and J dropped 2 bases, with 13 bases sitting between them. This CDR3 has 15 amino acids. The germline V gene encodes CDR1 MNHEY and CDR2 SMNVEV (reference sequence).